This T cell receptor beta chain originates from a study of blood T cell repertoires in COVID-19. Study as a whole: Samples of COVID-19 (acute and convalescent) were obtained from the United States, Italy and Spain. The cDNA or gDNA used as material had been derived from T cells, B-cell-depleted T cells, or PBMCs.

In the authors' methods: Cell counts per sample came from amplifying reference gene primers. Profiled with immunoSEQ multiplex PCR; TCRdb holds only in-frame clones, not every one. That table is the source of V, J and clone size, and D and trimming were worked out from the DNA. The sample gives under 200,000 clones, just over 85% of which show up once; 5.5% to 7% is in the top ten. CDR1 is LNHDA and CDR2 is SQIVND in the germline V gene (reference sequence). V dropped 6 bases and J dropped 2 bases, with 7 bases sitting between them. The CDR3 is 13 amino acids. The sample comprised peripheral blood. The chain has TRBV19 and TRBJ1-4, with a weak D call TRBD1 (6 bases). This receptor was taken from a man in his forties or fifties with active or convalescent COVID-19. CDR3 in DNA: TGTGCCAGTAGGCAGGGGACTAATGAAAAACTGTTTTTT. Translating gives CASRQGTNEKLFF.